This record covers a single TCR beta chain. The antigen remains unidentified. This record comes from a study of shared clonotypes between healthy human individuals. Profiled with immunoSEQ multiplex PCR; TCRdb holds only in-frame clones, not every one. The sample holds about 2.4 million clones, 80% to 95% seen once. Study-level findings and limits: Relative to their counterparts shared across all four donors, non-shared clonotypes exhibited diminished generation probabilities. Blood alone was sampled, and tissue repertoires likely differ.

Specimen: naive CD4+ T cells from PBMCs. Sample subset: CD45RA+ positively selected. This clonotype originated in a man between 18 and 35 years old in good health. Some clones in this sample may be carry-over from other donors' samples.

CDR3 nucleotides: TGTGCCAGCAGTTCCCGGGACAGGGTCAGTGGCTACACCTTC. Protein: CASSSRDRVSGYTF. The chain has TRBV6-5 and TRBJ1-2; 9 bases fit TRBD1. The ends lost 4 bases at V and 7 bases at J; junction bases unmatched: 7. The CDR3 is 14 amino acids. The germline CDR1 and CDR2 sequences are MNHEY and SVGAGI.